A single sample is the source of the 22 T cell receptor beta chains below, sequenced in a study of T cells after yellow fever vaccination. TCRdb reprocessed the 5' RACE reads with MiXCR, giving one entry per CDR3 protein. The table records 100,000 to 150,000 distinct CDR3 sequences, around 9.8% of them present only once. Sequencing used CD8+ T cells sorted from PBMCs, obtained on the day of the yellow fever booster vaccination. Receptors were obtained from a man aged 18 to 35 who received the YFV17D yellow fever vaccine.

This clonotype was seen only a few times. The chain has TRBV7-8 and TRBJ2-1; tentatively, D is TRBD1 or TRBD2 (6 bases each). Germline V gene sequence: CDR1 SGHVS, CDR2 FQNEAQ. The V end lost 1 base, the J end lost 2 bases, and 9 bases lay between the germline ends. The CDR3 consists of 15 residues. CDR3 amino acids: CASSLGGATYNEQFF. The CDR3 DNA sequence: TGTGCCAGCAGCTTAGGGGGGGCCACCTACAATGAGCAGTTCTTC. The full variable domain, rest sourced from reference TRBV7-8 and TRBJ2-1, is GAGVSQSPRYKVAKRGQDVALRCDPISGHVSLFWYQQALGQGPEFLTYFQNEAQLDKSGLPSDRFFAERPEGSVSTLKIQRTQQEDSAVYLCASSLGGATYNEQFFGPGTRLTVL.

This clonotype occurred many times. This chain links TRBV4-1 with TRBJ2-3, with 9 bases fitting TRBD2. Germline assignment: CDR1 MGHRA and CDR2 YSYEKL. The CDR3 spans 18 residues. Unmatched junction bases numbered 13, after V lost 2 bases and J lost 4 bases. CDR3 loop: CASSQYGGLAGMADTQYF. CDR3 DNA: TGCGCCAGCAGCCAATATGGGGGGCTAGCGGGGATGGCAGATACGCAGTATTTT.

A few counts support this clonotype. This chain connects TRBV7-8 to TRBJ2-1; D ambiguous. Germline V gene data show CDR1 as SGHVS and CDR2 as FQNEAQ. This CDR3 has 12 residues. Trimming cost V 2 bases and J 6 bases, with 5 bases left between them. CDR3: CASSLMINEQFF. CDR3 nucleotide sequence: TGTGCCAGCAGCTTAATGATCAATGAGCAGTTCTTC.

This clonotype was counted a few times. The V gene is TRBV6-5, the J gene TRBJ2-2; D gene ambiguous. CDR3 length: 13 amino acids. Trimming took off 4 bases at V and 1 base at J, with 4 bases between the two ends. CDR1 is MNHEY and CDR2 is SVGAGI in the germline V gene. The DNA for the CDR3 is TGTGCCAGCAGTTGGGAGAACACCGGGGAGCTGTTTTTT. This sequence encodes CASSWENTGELFF.

This clonotype has ten or more counts. The V call is TRBV7-9, the J call TRBJ2-1; 8 positions agree with TRBD2. The CDR3 is made up of 16 amino acids. Germline V gene lookup returns CDR1 SEHNR and CDR2 FQNEAQ (reference sequence). V lost 6 bases and J lost 1; bases outside the gene matches: 8. CDR3 in DNA: TGTGCCAGCAGTCCGGTGGCGGGGGGATCCTACAATGAGCAGTTCTTC. This translates into CASSPVAGGSYNEQFF. Supplemented by reference TRBV7-9 and TRBJ2-1, the full variable domain reads DTGVSQNPRHKITKRGQNVTFRCDPISEHNRLYWYRQTLGQGPEFLTYFQNEAQLEKSRLLSDRFSAERPKGSFSTLEIQRTEQGDSAMYLCASSPVAGGSYNEQFFGPGTRLTVL.

This clonotype has a handful of counts. The V gene is TRBV12-3 or TRBV12-4, the J gene TRBJ2-7; D is unclear. The germline V and J ends were trimmed by 1 base and 7 bases, with 11 bases remaining between them. The CDR3 covers 13 residues. CDR3 DNA: TGTGCCAGCAGTTTAGGGGCCTTAAGAGAGCAGTACTTC. Encoded protein: CASSLGALREQYF.

This clonotype was detected only a few times. This chain connects TRBV7-9 to TRBJ1-6; D is ambiguous. V gave up 5 bases and J gave up 7 bases, with 9 bases separating them. Germline CDR1 is SEHNR and CDR2 is FQNEAQ (reference sequence). The CDR3 contains 13 residues. This chain's CDR3 is CASSGLINSPLHF. The CDR3 nucleotides read TGTGCCAGCAGCGGGCTGATAAATTCACCCCTCCACTTT.

This clonotype was detected many times. The chain recombines TRBV4-3 with TRBJ1-1; tentatively, D is TRBD1 (5 bases). CDR3 length: 14 amino acids. Germline CDR1 and CDR2: LGHNA and YSLEER. V lost 2 bases to trimming and J lost 0 bases, with 7 bases between them. CDR3 DNA: TGCGCCAGCAGCCAATGGGACTTGAACACTGAAGCTTTCTTT. Residues: CASSQWDLNTEAFF.

The V and J genes are TRBV15 and TRBJ2-3; 11 positions agree with TRBD1. This CDR3 spans 17 amino acids. Germline assignment: CDR1 LNHNV and CDR2 YYDKDF (reference sequence). V gave up 3 bases and J gave up 1 base; unmatched junction bases: 6. The CDR3 region is CATSRNPGQGGTDTQYF. CDR3 sequence (DNA): TGTGCCACCAGCAGGAACCCGGGACAGGGGGGCACAGATACGCAGTATTTT.

The chain employs TRBV7-2 and TRBJ2-3; 8 nucleotides align to TRBD1. Germline values: CDR1 SGHTA, CDR2 FQGNSA. The ends lost 1 base at V and 5 bases at J; junction bases unmatched: 5. The CDR3 length is 15 residues. The CDR3 nucleotides are TGTGCCAGCAGCTTAGTGGGACAGGTGGGAGATACGCAGTATTTT. Its protein is CASSLVGQVGDTQYF.

This clonotype was found a few times. This rearrangement joins TRBV29-1 to TRBJ2-7; 7 nucleotides align to TRBD1. The V gene's germline CDR1 is SQVTM and CDR2 ANQGSEA. V lost 2 bases to trimming and J lost 2 bases; unmatched junction nucleotides: 6. The CDR3 is 14 residues long. The CDR3 nucleotides read TGCAGCGTTGAAAGGGACAGCCAACCCTACGAGCAGTACTTC. Translating gives CSVERDSQPYEQYF.

The chain combines TRBV20-1 with TRBJ2-7; D perhaps matches TRBD1 (6 bases). V was shortened by 0 bases and J by 3 bases, with 9 bases between the two germline ends. The CDR3 length is 13 residues. The germline CDR1 and CDR2 sequences are DFQATT and SNEGSKA (reference sequence). The CDR3 here is CSAREQGHYEQYV. The CDR3 nucleotides are TGCAGTGCTAGAGAACAGGGACACTACGAGCAGTACGTC.

The sample holds many counts of this clonotype. The V call is TRBV6-2 or TRBV6-3, the J call TRBJ1-1; tentative D call: TRBD1 (5 bases). The germline V gene has CDR1 MNHEY and CDR2 SVGEGT. This CDR3 spans 14 amino acids. V was cut by 0 bases and J by 5 bases, with 10 bases left in between. The CDR3 DNA reads as TGTGCCAGCAGTTACTCGCCGGGACGGACTGAAGCTTTCTTT. Its protein is CASSYSPGRTEAFF.

This clonotype was found a few times. The V and J genes are TRBV14 and TRBJ2-7; D possibly corresponds to TRBD1 (7 bases). The V and J ends lost 2 bases and 5 bases respectively, with 16 bases between them. Germline V gene sequence: CDR1 SGHDN, CDR2 FVKESK. The CDR3 spans 15 residues. CDR3 nucleotide sequence: TGTGCCAGCAGCCAAAGGTCCTCCAGGGGGGACGAGCAGTACGTC. Protein sequence: CASSQRSSRGDEQYV.

This clonotype was counted between two and nine times. V is TRBV29-1 and J is TRBJ2-3; 12 bases match TRBD1. The V gene end was trimmed by 6 bases and the J gene end by 4 bases; junction bases not matched to a gene: 14. The germline gives CDR1 SQVTM, CDR2 ANQGSEA. The CDR3 is made up of 17 amino acids. CDR3 sequence (DNA): TGCAGCGTGGACCGGGACAGGGGGCTTAGATGGGCAGATACGCAGTATTTT. Residues: CSVDRDRGLRWADTQYF.

This chain joins TRBV6-5 and TRBJ2-3; D gene unclear. Germline V gives CDR1 MNHEY, CDR2 SVGAGI. This CDR3 comprises 16 residues. V was cut by 6 bases and J by 0 bases, with 16 bases left in between. CDR3 protein: CASSTLADLSTDTQYF. The CDR3 DNA reads as TGTGCCAGCAGCACGCTGGCGGACCTAAGCACAGATACGCAGTATTTT.

Only a few counts were recorded for this clonotype. This chain links TRBV7-6 with TRBJ2-7; the match to TRBD1 covers 7 bases. CDR1 and CDR2 (germline): SGHVS, FNYEAQ. The CDR3 is 13 residues long. The ends lost 2 bases at V and 7 bases at J; junction bases unmatched: 5. CDR3 protein: CASSLRTGVEQYF. The DNA of the CDR3 is TGTGCCAGCAGCTTAAGAACAGGGGTAGAGCAGTACTTC. Full variable domain (outside the CDR3, taken from reference TRBV7-6 and TRBJ2-7): GAGVSQSPRYKVTKRGQDVALRCDPISGHVSLYWYRQALGQGPEFLTYFNYEAQQDKSGLPNDRFSAERPEGSISTLTIQRTEQRDSAMYRCASSLRTGVEQYFGPGTRLTVT.

This chain joins TRBV11-1 and TRBJ2-5; D is tentatively TRBD1 or TRBD2 (5 bases each). Deletions cut 5 bases from V and 1 base from J, with 11 bases between. This CDR3 region has 14 residues. Germline loops: CDR1 SGHAT, CDR2 FQDESV (reference sequence). The CDR3 spells CASSPQRGQETQYF. The CDR3, as DNA: TGTGCCAGCAGCCCACAGAGGGGCCAAGAGACCCAGTACTTC.

This clonotype was seen only a few times. V usage is TRBV7-2 and J usage is TRBJ1-1; the match to TRBD1 covers 7 bases. The CDR3 totals 14 residues. The ends lost 1 base at V and 1 base at J; junction bases unmatched: 0. Germline V gene lookup returns CDR1 SGHTA and CDR2 FQGNSA. Here the CDR3 reads CASSLGTGNTEAFF. CDR3 sequence (DNA): TGTGCCAGCAGCTTAGGGACAGGGAACACTGAAGCTTTCTTT.

The sample holds a few counts of this clonotype. The chain is built from TRBV29-1 and TRBJ1-2; D possibly corresponds to TRBD1 (5 bases). CDR1 and CDR2 (germline): SQVTM, ANQGSEA. The CDR3 is 12 residues long. The germline V and J ends were trimmed by 6 bases and 2 bases, with 10 bases remaining between them. The CDR3 nucleotides read TGCAGCGTGGATACAGGAAACTATGGCTACACCTTC. This encodes CSVDTGNYGYTF. Combining the CDR3 with reference TRBV29-1 and TRBJ1-2 gives the whole variable domain SAVISQKPSRDICQRGTSLTIQCQVDSQVTMMFWYRQQPGQSLTLIATANQGSEATYESGFVIDKFPISRPNLTFSTLTVSNMSPEDSSIYLCSVDTGNYGYTFGSGTRLTVV.

This clonotype was detected a few times. The chain links TRBV29-1 to TRBJ2-2; D may be TRBD1 or TRBD2 (6 bases each). CDR3 length: 12 amino acids. V lost 7 bases and J lost 5, with 11 bases in between. Germline V CDR1 and CDR2: SQVTM, ANQGSEA. Here the CDR3 DNA reads TGCAGCGGGCAAGGGGGGACCGGGGAGCTGTTTTTT. Translating gives CSGQGGTGELFF.

This clonotype was detected ten times or more. The chain employs TRBV5-5 and TRBJ1-4, with D unresolved. Per the germline V gene, CDR1 is SGHKS and CDR2 is YYEKEE (reference sequence). Deletions cut 3 bases from V and 5 bases from J, with 8 bases between. The CDR3 extends over 13 amino acids. This chain's CDR3 is CASSSRGNEKLFF. The CDR3 nucleotides are TGTGCCAGCAGCTCGCGGGGAAATGAAAAACTGTTTTTT.